Listed below are T cell receptor beta chains from one sample, sequenced in a study of molecular identifiers for immune sequencing clone quantification. TCRdb reprocessed the PCR reads with MiXCR, giving one entry per CDR3 protein. The repertoire holds under 600,000 distinct CDR3 sequences, with roughly 26% as singletons. Sequences were obtained from naive CD8+ T cells from blood, with Jurkat cell RNA spiked in. These receptors all come from a human donor in good health. Some libraries in this study had Jurkat cell RNA spiked in. The CDR3 runs from the conserved cysteine through the conserved F or W. A D gene is named only where the DNA matches it firmly. Clone size is shown for a subset of rows, as once, few, many or a class of expanded clone.

cdr3_length	d_call	clone_size	j_call	v_call	cdr3_nt	cdr3_aa
20	TRBD2	few	TRBJ2-1	TRBV11-2	TGTGCCAGCAGCTTAGCCCCGGGACTAGCGGGGGGTCGCTCCTACAATGAGCAGTTCTTC	CASSLAPGLAGGRSYNEQFF
16	-	many	TRBJ2-3	TRBV9	TGTGCCAGCAGCGTAGCCCTCGGGACATCCCCAGATACGCAGTATTTT	CASSVALGTSPDTQYF
16	TRBD1	many	TRBJ2-7	TRBV4-3	TGCGCCAGCAGCCAAGATTCAACAGGGGACGGGTACGAGCAGTACTTC	CASSQDSTGDGYEQYF
16	TRBD1	many	TRBJ1-5	TRBV6-2/TRBV6-3	TGTGCCAGCAGTTATGCGGGACAGGGGCTCAATCAGCCCCAGCATTTT	CASSYAGQGLNQPQHF
14	-	many	TRBJ2-3	TRBV7-2	TGTGCCATCCAGACGAACCCTGGCACAGATACGCAGTATTTT	CAIQTNPGTDTQYF
15	TRBD2	-	TRBJ2-2	TRBV4-1	TGCGCCAGCAGCCAGGGACTAGTCTTTGCCGGGGAGCTGTTTTTT	CASSQGLVFAGELFF
16	-	few	TRBJ2-7	TRBV4-3	TGCGCCAGCAGCCAAGATACAGGAGTTAATCGCTACGAGCAGTACTTC	CASSQDTGVNRYEQYF
13	-	-	TRBJ2-2	TRBV19	TGTGCCAGTAGTATAGATTTGGCCGGGGAGCTGTTTTTT	CASSIDLAGELFF
16	-	-	TRBJ1-3	TRBV3-1	TGTGCCAGCAGCCAAGACCCGACAGACTCTGGAAACACCATATATTTT	CASSQDPTDSGNTIYF
14	-	many	TRBJ2-7	TRBV12-3/TRBV12-4	TGTGCCAGCAGTTTCGGCCTTGGCCGAGTCGAGCAGTACTTC	CASSFGLGRVEQYF
13	TRBD1	few	TRBJ2-5	TRBV25-1	TGTGCCAGCAAGCAGGGGGCCTTTGAGACCCAGTACTTC	CASKQGAFETQYF
11	TRBD1	many	TRBJ2-7	TRBV27	TGTGCCGTACAGGGGGCCTACGAGCAGTACTTC	CAVQGAYEQYF
14	-	-	TRBJ2-7	TRBV5-1	TGCGCCAGCAGCTTCGCAGGGGTGTCCTACGAGCAGTACTTC	CASSFAGVSYEQYF
14	-	-	TRBJ1-5	TRBV24-1	TGTGCCACCAGTGATTTTTCCAGCAATCAGCCCCAGCATTTT	CATSDFSSNQPQHF
15	TRBD1	-	TRBJ2-1	TRBV4-3	TGCTCCAGCAGCCATTGGACAGGGGCAGGGAATGAGCAGTTCTTC	CSSSHWTGAGNEQFF
16	TRBD2	once	TRBJ2-7	TRBV4-3	TGCGCCAGCAGCCAAGACCTCCCCGGGGGGGCTGGCGAGCAGTACTTC	CASSQDLPGGAGEQYF
15	-	few	TRBJ2-5	TRBV12-3/TRBV12-4	TGTGCCAGCAGTTTGGGGGCAAGAGGAGGGGAGACCCAGTACTTC	CASSLGARGGETQYF
13	-	-	TRBJ1-2	TRBV20-1	TGCAGTGCTAGAGATCTCGACTTCAACGGCTACACCTTC	CSARDLDFNGYTF
15	TRBD2	many	TRBJ2-2	TRBV13	TGTGCCAGCAGCCCCAGCGGGGGGATCGCCGGGGAGCTGTTTTTT	CASSPSGGIAGELFF
16	-	-	TRBJ2-2	TRBV11-2	TGTGCCAGCAGCTCGGGGCAACACTCGAACACCGGGGAGCTGTCTTTT	CASSSGQHSNTGELSF
18	TRBD1	few	TRBJ2-6	TRBV19	TGTGCCAGTAGTATATACCAGGGGGCGTCTGTTGGGGCCAACGTCCTGACTTTC	CASSIYQGASVGANVLTF
13	-	many	TRBJ2-6	TRBV12-5	TGTGCTAGTCTCTACTCTGGGGCCAACGTCCTGACTTTC	CASLYSGANVLTF
15	TRBD1	many	TRBJ1-1	TRBV16	TGTGCCAGCAGCCAGACCGGGACAGGGGGCACTGAAGCTTTCTTT	CASSQTGTGGTEAFF
15	-	-	TRBJ2-2	TRBV6-5	TGTGCCAGCGGTTACATGGTAGGGCTGACCGGGGAGCTGTTTTTT	CASGYMVGLTGELFF
16	TRBD2	-	TRBJ2-5	TRBV9	TGTGCCAGCAGCGTCTCCTTTAGCGGGAGTCGAGGGACCCAGTACTTC	CASSVSFSGSRGTQYF
14	-	-	TRBJ1-1	TRBV3-1	TGTGCCAGCAGCCACAAGGGTTTCACAGTTGAAGCTTTCTTT	CASSHKGFTVEAFF
14	-	many	TRBJ1-6	TRBV5-5	TGTGCCAGCAGTTTTGTACAAGATAATTCACCCCTCCACTTT	CASSFVQDNSPLHF
15	TRBD2	many	TRBJ2-1	TRBV7-8	TGTGCCAGCAGCAGGACTAGCGGGGGTTACAATGAGCAGTTCTTC	CASSRTSGGYNEQFF
15	-	many	TRBJ2-3	TRBV28	TGTGCCAGCAGTTTAGCGGGACACAACACAGATACGCAGTATTTT	CASSLAGHNTDTQYF
13	-	-	TRBJ2-3	TRBV28	TGTATCAGCGGTCGCGTCGGGTCAGATACGCAGTATTTT	CISGRVGSDTQYF
14	-	many	TRBJ1-4	TRBV7-8	TGTGCCAGCAGCTTAGACCACAGCGGTGAAAAACTGTTTTTT	CASSLDHSGEKLFF
14	TRBD2	-	TRBJ2-5	TRBV10-3	TGTGCCATCAGGCCAGCGGGGGGCGAAGAGGCCCAGTACTTC	CAIRPAGGEEAQYF
15	TRBD1	-	TRBJ2-2	TRBV4-3	TGCGCCAGCAGCCAGGGGGACAGGCCGACCGGGGAGCTGTTTTTT	CASSQGDRPTGELFF
15	TRBD1	-	TRBJ2-1	TRBV4-1	TGCGCCAGCAGCCATACAGGGGCCCCGTTGGATGAGCAGTTCTTC	CASSHTGAPLDEQFF
15	TRBD1	few	TRBJ2-7	TRBV6-2/TRBV6-3	TGTGCCAGCAGAGACCGTACAGGGGTTGCCTACGAGCAGTACTTC	CASRDRTGVAYEQYF
15	TRBD2	many	TRBJ2-7	TRBV28	TGTGCCAGCAGTTTTTCAAGCGGGAGCGGCCACGAGCAGTACTTC	CASSFSSGSGHEQYF
16	TRBD2	many	TRBJ2-7	TRBV7-9	TGTGCCAGCAGCCAGATGCGGGGACTAGAGGTCCACGAGCAGTACTTC	CASSQMRGLEVHEQYF
15	TRBD1	-	TRBJ2-5	TRBV5-6	TGTGCCAGCAGTCTGGGGGCAGGGGGCGTAGAGACCCAGTACTTC	CASSLGAGGVETQYF
13	-	many	TRBJ2-5	TRBV7-8	TGTGCCTCTTTCGGATCCCCGGTGGAGACCCAGTACTTC	CASFGSPVETQYF
14	TRBD2	few	TRBJ2-1	TRBV20-1	TGCAGTGCTACACTAGCGGGAGTTCTAAATGAGCAGTTCTTC	CSATLAGVLNEQFF
15	-	-	TRBJ2-7	TRBV18	TGTGCCAGCTCACCCGGCCAGGCAGGGACCTACGAGCAGTACTTC	CASSPGQAGTYEQYF
15	-	once	TRBJ1-2	TRBV19	TGTGCCAGTAGTATAGAAGGACCGGTAAACTATGGCTACACCTTC	CASSIEGPVNYGYTF
13	-	-	TRBJ2-5	TRBV7-9	TGTGCCAGCGGCTTCGGGCCGGAAGAGACCCAGTACTTC	CASGFGPEETQYF
13	-	many	TRBJ1-2	TRBV4-3	TGCGCCAGCAGCCAAGATCTGGCCTATGGCTACACCTTC	CASSQDLAYGYTF
19	-	many	TRBJ2-7	TRBV29-1	TGCAGCGTCGCGAAAAGGGACAGGGGAGTAGCGGGAGGGCCCTACGAGCAGTACTTC	CSVAKRDRGVAGGPYEQYF